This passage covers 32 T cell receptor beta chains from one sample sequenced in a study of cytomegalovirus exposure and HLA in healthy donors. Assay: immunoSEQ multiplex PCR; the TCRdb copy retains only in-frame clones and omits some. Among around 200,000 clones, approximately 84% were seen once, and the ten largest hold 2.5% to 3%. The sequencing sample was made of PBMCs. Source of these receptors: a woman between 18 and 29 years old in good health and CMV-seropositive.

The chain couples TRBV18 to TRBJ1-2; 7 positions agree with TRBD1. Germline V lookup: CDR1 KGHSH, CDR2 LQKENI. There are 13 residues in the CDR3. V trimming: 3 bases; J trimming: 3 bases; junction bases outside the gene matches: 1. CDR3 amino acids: CASSPDRDYGYTF. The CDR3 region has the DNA TGTGCCAGCTCACCCGACAGGGACTATGGCTACACCTTC.

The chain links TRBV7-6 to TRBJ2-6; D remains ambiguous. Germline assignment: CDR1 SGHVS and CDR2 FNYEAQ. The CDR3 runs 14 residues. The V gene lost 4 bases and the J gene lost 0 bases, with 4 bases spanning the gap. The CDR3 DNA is TGTGCCAGCAGCTCCGTCTCTGGGGCCAACGTCCTGACTTTC. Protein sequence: CASSSVSGANVLTF.

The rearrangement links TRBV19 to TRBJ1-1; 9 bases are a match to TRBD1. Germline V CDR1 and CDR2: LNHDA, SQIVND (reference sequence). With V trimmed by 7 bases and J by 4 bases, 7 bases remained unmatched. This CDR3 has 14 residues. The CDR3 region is CASTLTGGGTEAFF. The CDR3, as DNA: TGTGCCAGTACCCTGACAGGGGGAGGCACTGAAGCTTTCTTT.

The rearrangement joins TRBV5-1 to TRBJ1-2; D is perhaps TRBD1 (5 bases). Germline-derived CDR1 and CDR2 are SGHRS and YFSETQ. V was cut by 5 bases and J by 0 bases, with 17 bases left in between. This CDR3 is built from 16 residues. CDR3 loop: CASSPGVDRTNYGYTF. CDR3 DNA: TGCGCCAGCAGTCCGGGAGTAGACAGAACTAACTATGGCTACACCTTC.

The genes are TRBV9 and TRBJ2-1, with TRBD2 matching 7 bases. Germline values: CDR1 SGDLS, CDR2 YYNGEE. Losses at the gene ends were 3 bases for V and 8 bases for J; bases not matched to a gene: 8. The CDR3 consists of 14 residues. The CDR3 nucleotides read TGTGCCAGCAGCGCGGTAGCGGGTCCGGATGAGCAGTTCTTC. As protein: CASSAVAGPDEQFF.

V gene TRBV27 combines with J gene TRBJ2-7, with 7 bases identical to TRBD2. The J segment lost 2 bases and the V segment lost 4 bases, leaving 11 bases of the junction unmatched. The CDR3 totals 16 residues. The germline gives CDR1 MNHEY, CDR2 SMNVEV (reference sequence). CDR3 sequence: CASSSRWGGRAYEQYF. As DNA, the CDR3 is TGTGCCAGCAGTTCCCGTTGGGGCGGGAGAGCCTACGAGCAGTACTTC.

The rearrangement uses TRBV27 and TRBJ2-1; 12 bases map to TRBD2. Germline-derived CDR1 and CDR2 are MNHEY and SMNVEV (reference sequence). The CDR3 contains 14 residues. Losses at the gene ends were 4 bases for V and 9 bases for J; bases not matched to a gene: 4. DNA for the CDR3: TGTGCCAGCAGTTCTAGCGGGGGGGCCCTTGAGCAGTTCTTC. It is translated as CASSSSGGALEQFF.

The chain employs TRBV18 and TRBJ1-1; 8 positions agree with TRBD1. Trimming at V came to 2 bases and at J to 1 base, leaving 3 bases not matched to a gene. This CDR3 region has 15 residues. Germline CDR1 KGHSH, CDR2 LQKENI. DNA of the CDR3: TGTGCCAGCTCACCAGCAGGGGGCTCGAACACTGAAGCTTTCTTT. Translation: CASSPAGGSNTEAFF. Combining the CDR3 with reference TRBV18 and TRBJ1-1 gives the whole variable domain NAGVMQNPRHLVRRRGQEARLRCSPMKGHSHVYWYRQLPEEGLKFMVYLQKENIIDESGMPKERFSAEFPKEGPSILRIQQVVRGDSAAYFCASSPAGGSNTEAFFGQGTRLTVV.

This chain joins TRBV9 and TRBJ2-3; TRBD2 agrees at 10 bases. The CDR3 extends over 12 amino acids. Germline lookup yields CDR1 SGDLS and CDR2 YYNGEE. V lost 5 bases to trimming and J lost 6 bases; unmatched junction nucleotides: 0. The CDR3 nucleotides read TGTGCCAGCAGAGCGGGGGGGGATACGCAGTATTTT. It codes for CASRAGGDTQYF.

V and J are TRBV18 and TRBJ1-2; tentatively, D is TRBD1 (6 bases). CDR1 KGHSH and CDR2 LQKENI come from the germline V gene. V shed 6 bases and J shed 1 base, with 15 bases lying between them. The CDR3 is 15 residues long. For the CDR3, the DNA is TGTGCCAGCTCGGACCCCACAGGGATTAACTATGGCTACACCTTC. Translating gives CASSDPTGINYGYTF.

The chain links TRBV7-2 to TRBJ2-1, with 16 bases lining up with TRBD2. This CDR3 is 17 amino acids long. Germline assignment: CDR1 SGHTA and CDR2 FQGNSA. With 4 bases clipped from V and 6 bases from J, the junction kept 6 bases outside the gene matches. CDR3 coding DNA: TGTGCCAGCAGCTCGGGACTAGCGGGGGGGCGGATCAATGAGCAGTTCTTC. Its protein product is CASSSGLAGGRINEQFF.

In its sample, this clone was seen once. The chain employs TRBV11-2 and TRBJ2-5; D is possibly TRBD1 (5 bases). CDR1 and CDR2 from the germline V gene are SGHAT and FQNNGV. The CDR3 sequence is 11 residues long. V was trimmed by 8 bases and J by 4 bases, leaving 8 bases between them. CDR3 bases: TGTGCCAGCGGGCAGGGAGAGACCCAGTACTTC. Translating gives CASGQGETQYF.

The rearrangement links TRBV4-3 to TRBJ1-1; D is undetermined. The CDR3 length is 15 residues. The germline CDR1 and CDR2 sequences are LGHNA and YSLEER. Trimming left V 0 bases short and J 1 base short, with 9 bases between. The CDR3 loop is CASSQEAQQNTEAFF. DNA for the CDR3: TGCGCCAGCAGCCAAGAGGCACAGCAGAACACTGAAGCTTTCTTT.

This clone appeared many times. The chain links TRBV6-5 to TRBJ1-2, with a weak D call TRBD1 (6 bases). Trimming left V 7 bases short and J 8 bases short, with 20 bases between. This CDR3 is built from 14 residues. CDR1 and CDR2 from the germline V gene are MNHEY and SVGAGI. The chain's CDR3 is CASNNPRGSFGYTF. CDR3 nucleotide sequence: TGTGCCAGCAATAACCCAAGGGGGTCATTCGGCTACACCTTC.

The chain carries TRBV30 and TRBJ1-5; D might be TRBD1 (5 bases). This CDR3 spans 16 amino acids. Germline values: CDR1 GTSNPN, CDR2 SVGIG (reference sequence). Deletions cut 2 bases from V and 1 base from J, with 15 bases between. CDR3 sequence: CAWSSTTDSSNQPQHF. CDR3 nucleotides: TGTGCCTGGAGTTCGACCACCGACAGCAGCAATCAGCCCCAGCATTTT.

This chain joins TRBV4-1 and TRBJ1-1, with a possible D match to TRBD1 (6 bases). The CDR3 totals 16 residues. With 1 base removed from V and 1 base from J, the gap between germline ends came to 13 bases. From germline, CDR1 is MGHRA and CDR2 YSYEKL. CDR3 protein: CASSQATGRWNTEAFF. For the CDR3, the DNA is TGCGCCAGCAGCCAAGCTACAGGGAGATGGAACACTGAAGCTTTCTTT.

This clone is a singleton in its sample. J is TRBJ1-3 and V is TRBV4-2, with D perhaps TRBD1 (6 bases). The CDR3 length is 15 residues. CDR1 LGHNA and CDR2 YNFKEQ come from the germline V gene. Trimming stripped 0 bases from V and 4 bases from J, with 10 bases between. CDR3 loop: CASSQDRGPGNTIYF. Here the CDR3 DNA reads TGTGCCAGCAGCCAAGACAGGGGACCGGGAAACACCATATATTTT.

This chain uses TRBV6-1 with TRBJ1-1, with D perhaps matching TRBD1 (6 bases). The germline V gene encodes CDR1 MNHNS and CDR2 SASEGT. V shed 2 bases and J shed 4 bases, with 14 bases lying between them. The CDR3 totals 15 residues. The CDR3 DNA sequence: TGTGCCAGCAGTGAAAGGGGGGGGGAGAGCACTGAAGCTTTCTTT. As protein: CASSERGGESTEAFF.

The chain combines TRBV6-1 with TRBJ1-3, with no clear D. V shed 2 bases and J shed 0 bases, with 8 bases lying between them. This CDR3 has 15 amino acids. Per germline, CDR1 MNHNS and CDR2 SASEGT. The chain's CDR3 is CASSETEPSGNTIYF. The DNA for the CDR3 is TGTGCCAGCAGTGAAACAGAACCCTCTGGAAACACCATATATTTT.

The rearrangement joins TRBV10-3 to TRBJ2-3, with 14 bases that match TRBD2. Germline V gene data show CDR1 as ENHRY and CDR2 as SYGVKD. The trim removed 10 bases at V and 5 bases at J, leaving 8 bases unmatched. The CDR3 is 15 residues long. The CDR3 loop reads CATRLAGGPIDTQYF. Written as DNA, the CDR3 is TGTGCCACCCGACTAGCGGGGGGGCCTATAGATACGCAGTATTTT.

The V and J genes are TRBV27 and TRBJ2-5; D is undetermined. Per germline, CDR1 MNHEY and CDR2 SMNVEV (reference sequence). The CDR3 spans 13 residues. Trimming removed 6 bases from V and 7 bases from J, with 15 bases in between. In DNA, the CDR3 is TGTGCCAGCAGCCACGGCCCCTCAGGGACCCAGTACTTC. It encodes CASSHGPSGTQYF.

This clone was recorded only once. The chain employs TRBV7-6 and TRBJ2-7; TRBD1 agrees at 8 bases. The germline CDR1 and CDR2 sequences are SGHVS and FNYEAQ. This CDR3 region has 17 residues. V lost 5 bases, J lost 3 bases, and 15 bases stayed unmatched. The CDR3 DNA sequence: TGTGCCAGCAGCCCAAACCACGACAGGGGTGGTATCTACGAGCAGTACTTC. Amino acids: CASSPNHDRGGIYEQYF.

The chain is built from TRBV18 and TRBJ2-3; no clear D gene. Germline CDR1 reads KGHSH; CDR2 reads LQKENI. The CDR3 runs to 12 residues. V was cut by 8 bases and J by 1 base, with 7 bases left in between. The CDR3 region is CASVRGTDTQYF. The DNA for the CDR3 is TGTGCCAGCGTTCGGGGCACAGATACGCAGTATTTT.

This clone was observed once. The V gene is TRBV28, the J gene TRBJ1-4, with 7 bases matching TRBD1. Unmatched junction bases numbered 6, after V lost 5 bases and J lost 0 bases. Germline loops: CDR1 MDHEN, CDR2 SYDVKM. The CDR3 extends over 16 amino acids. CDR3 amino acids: CASSRTGHATNEKLFF. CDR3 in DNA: TGTGCCAGCAGTCGGACAGGCCATGCAACTAATGAAAAACTGTTTTTT.

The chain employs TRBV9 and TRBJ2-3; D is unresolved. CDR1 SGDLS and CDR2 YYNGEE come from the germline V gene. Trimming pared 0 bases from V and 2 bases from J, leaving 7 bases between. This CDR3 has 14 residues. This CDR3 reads CASSVATPTDTQYF. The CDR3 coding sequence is TGTGCCAGCAGCGTAGCTACGCCCACAGATACGCAGTATTTT.

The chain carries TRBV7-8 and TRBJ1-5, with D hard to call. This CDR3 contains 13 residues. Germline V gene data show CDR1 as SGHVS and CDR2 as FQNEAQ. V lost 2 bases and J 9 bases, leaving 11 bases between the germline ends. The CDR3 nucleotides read TGTGCCAGCAGCTTATTGTCTAGTCGGCCCCAGCATTTT. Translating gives CASSLLSSRPQHF. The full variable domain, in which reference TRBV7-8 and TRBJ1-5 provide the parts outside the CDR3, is GAGVSQSPRYKVAKRGQDVALRCDPISGHVSLFWYQQALGQGPEFLTYFQNEAQLDKSGLPSDRFFAERPEGSVSTLKIQRTQQEDSAVYLCASSLLSSRPQHFGDGTRLSIL.

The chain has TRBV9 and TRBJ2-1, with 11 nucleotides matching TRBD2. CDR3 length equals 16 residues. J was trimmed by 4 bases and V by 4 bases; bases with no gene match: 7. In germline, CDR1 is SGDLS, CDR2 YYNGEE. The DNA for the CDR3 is TGTGCCAGCAGCCCGAGACTAGCGGGGCTTTACAATGAGCAGTTCTTC. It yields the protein CASSPRLAGLYNEQFF.

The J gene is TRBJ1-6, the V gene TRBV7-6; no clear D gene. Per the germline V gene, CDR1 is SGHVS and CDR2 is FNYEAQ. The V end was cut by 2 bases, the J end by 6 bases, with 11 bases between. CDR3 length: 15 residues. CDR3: CASSLSRLPNSPLHF. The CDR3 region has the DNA TGTGCCAGCAGCTTATCCCGTCTTCCTAATTCACCCCTCCACTTT.

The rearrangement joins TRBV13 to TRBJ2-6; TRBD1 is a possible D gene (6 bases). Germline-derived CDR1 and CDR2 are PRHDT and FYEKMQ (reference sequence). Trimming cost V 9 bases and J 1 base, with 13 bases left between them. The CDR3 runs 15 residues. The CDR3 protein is CASSKQGSGANVLTF. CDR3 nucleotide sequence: TGTGCCAGTAGCAAACAGGGTTCTGGGGCCAACGTCCTGACTTTC.

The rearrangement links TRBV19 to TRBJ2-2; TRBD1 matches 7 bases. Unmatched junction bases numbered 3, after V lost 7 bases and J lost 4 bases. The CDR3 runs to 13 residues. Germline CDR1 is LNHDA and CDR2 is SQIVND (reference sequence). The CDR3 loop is CASTNRGTGELFF. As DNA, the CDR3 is TGTGCCAGTACGAACAGGGGCACCGGGGAGCTGTTTTTT.

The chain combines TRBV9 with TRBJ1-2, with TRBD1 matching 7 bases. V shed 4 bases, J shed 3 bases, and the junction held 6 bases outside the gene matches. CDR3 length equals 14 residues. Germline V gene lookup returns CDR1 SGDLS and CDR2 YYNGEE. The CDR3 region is CASSTRTGHYGYTF. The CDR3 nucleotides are TGTGCCAGCAGCACCCGGACAGGACACTATGGCTACACCTTC. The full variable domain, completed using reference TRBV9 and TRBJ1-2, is DSGVTQTPKHLITATGQRVTLRCSPRSGDLSVYWYQQSLDQGLQFLIQYYNGEERAKGNILERFSAQQFPDLHSELNLSSLELGDSALYFCASSTRTGHYGYTFGSGTRLTVV.

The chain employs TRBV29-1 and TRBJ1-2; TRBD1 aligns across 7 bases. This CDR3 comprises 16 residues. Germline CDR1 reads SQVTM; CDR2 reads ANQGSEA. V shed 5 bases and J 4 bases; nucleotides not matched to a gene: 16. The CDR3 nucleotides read TGCAGCGTTTACACTCGGACAGGTTATACCTTCTATGGCTACACCTTC. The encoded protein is CSVYTRTGYTFYGYTF.